One and the same sample provided the 8 T cell receptor beta chains below, sequenced in a study of radiotherapy plus CTLA-4 blockade in lung cancer. Assay: immunoSEQ multiplex PCR; the TCRdb copy retains only in-frame clones and omits some. There are some 78,000 clones in the sample; approximately 83% occur only once, and 2% to 2.5% lies in the top ten. Here the sequenced sample was peripheral blood, taken from a patient treated with radiotherapy plus ipilimumab. These receptors all stem from a human donor with non-small cell lung cancer who had a partial response to radiotherapy plus ipilimumab.

This chain uses TRBV19 with TRBJ2-1, with 11 positions matching TRBD2. Germline V CDR1 and CDR2: LNHDA, SQIVND (reference sequence). V shed 6 bases and J 3 bases; nucleotides not matched to a gene: 4. This CDR3 region has 15 residues. The CDR3: CASRQTSGSYNEQFF. CDR3 nucleotides: TGTGCCAGTAGACAAACTAGCGGGAGCTACAATGAGCAGTTCTTC.

The chain joins TRBV28 to TRBJ1-2; TRBD1 agrees at 9 bases. This CDR3 is built from 12 residues. V was clipped by 8 bases and J by 8 bases; unmatched bases: 6. The germline CDR1 and CDR2 sequences are MDHEN and SYDVKM. The CDR3 sequence is CASETGGTGYTF. CDR3 DNA: TGTGCCAGCGAGACAGGGGGTACAGGCTACACCTTC.

J is TRBJ2-3 and V is TRBV5-1, with 7 bases identical to TRBD2. Trimming removed 2 bases from V and 1 base from J; junction bases left unmatched: 4. The CDR3 contains 15 residues. CDR1 and CDR2 (germline): SGHRS, YFSETQ. The CDR3 protein is CASSFALAGTDTQYF. The CDR3 coding sequence is TGCGCCAGCAGCTTTGCCCTAGCGGGCACAGATACGCAGTATTTT. The variable domain in full, completed from reference TRBV5-1 and TRBJ2-3, reads KAGVTQTPRYLIKTRGQQVTLSCSPISGHRSVSWYQQTPGQGLQFLFEYFSETQRNKGNFPGRFSGRQFSNSRSEMNVSTLELGDSALYLCASSFALAGTDTQYFGPGTRLTVL.

The chain carries TRBV6-6 and TRBJ2-1; D gene unclear. V lost 6 bases, J lost 10 bases, and 22 bases lay in between. Germline CDR1 and CDR2: MNHNY and SVGAGI (reference sequence). The CDR3 spans 15 residues. CDR3 sequence reads: CASSSYARRTNEQFF. CDR3 in DNA: TGTGCCAGCAGCTCTTACGCCAGGCGCACAAACGAGCAGTTCTTC.

V and J are TRBV5-4 and TRBJ2-1; a possible D gene is TRBD2 (6 bases). The CDR3 covers 15 residues. V dropped 4 bases and J dropped 1 base, with 12 bases sitting between them. CDR1 is SGHNT and CDR2 is YYREEE in the germline V gene (reference sequence). CDR3 in DNA: TGTGCCAGCAGCCAGGGACTGGAATCCTACAATGAGCAGTTCTTC. This codes for CASSQGLESYNEQFF.

The chain recombines TRBV7-9 with TRBJ2-1; 9 bases are shared with TRBD1. The V gene end was trimmed by 3 bases and the J gene end by 5 bases; junction bases not matched to a gene: 8. CDR1 is SEHNR and CDR2 is FQNEAQ in the germline V gene (reference sequence). This CDR3 region has 16 residues. Here the CDR3 DNA reads TGTGCCAGCAGCTTGGGGACCTGGACAGGGGACAATGAGCAGTTCTTC. This translates into CASSLGTWTGDNEQFF.

This rearrangement joins TRBV19 to TRBJ2-5; D gene ambiguous. Germline assignment: CDR1 LNHDA and CDR2 SQIVND (reference sequence). The CDR3 runs to 14 residues. V lost 5 bases and J 0 bases, leaving 10 bases between the germline ends. In DNA, the CDR3 is TGTGCCAGTAGTCCAGGCCAGGACCAAGAGACCCAGTACTTC. Its translation: CASSPGQDQETQYF.

This rearrangement joins TRBV18 to TRBJ2-3; 9 nucleotides match TRBD2. Per the germline V gene, CDR1 is KGHSH and CDR2 is LQKENI. This CDR3 has 17 amino acids. The ends lost 4 bases at V and 2 bases at J; junction bases unmatched: 10. The chain's CDR3 is CASSRRDSGSVTDTQYF. The CDR3 bases are TGTGCCAGCTCACGTCGGGATAGCGGGAGCGTCACAGATACGCAGTATTTT. Complete variable domain (other parts from reference TRBV18 and TRBJ2-3): NAGVMQNPRHLVRRRGQEARLRCSPMKGHSHVYWYRQLPEEGLKFMVYLQKENIIDESGMPKERFSAEFPKEGPSILRIQQVVRGDSAAYFCASSRRDSGSVTDTQYFGPGTRLTVL.